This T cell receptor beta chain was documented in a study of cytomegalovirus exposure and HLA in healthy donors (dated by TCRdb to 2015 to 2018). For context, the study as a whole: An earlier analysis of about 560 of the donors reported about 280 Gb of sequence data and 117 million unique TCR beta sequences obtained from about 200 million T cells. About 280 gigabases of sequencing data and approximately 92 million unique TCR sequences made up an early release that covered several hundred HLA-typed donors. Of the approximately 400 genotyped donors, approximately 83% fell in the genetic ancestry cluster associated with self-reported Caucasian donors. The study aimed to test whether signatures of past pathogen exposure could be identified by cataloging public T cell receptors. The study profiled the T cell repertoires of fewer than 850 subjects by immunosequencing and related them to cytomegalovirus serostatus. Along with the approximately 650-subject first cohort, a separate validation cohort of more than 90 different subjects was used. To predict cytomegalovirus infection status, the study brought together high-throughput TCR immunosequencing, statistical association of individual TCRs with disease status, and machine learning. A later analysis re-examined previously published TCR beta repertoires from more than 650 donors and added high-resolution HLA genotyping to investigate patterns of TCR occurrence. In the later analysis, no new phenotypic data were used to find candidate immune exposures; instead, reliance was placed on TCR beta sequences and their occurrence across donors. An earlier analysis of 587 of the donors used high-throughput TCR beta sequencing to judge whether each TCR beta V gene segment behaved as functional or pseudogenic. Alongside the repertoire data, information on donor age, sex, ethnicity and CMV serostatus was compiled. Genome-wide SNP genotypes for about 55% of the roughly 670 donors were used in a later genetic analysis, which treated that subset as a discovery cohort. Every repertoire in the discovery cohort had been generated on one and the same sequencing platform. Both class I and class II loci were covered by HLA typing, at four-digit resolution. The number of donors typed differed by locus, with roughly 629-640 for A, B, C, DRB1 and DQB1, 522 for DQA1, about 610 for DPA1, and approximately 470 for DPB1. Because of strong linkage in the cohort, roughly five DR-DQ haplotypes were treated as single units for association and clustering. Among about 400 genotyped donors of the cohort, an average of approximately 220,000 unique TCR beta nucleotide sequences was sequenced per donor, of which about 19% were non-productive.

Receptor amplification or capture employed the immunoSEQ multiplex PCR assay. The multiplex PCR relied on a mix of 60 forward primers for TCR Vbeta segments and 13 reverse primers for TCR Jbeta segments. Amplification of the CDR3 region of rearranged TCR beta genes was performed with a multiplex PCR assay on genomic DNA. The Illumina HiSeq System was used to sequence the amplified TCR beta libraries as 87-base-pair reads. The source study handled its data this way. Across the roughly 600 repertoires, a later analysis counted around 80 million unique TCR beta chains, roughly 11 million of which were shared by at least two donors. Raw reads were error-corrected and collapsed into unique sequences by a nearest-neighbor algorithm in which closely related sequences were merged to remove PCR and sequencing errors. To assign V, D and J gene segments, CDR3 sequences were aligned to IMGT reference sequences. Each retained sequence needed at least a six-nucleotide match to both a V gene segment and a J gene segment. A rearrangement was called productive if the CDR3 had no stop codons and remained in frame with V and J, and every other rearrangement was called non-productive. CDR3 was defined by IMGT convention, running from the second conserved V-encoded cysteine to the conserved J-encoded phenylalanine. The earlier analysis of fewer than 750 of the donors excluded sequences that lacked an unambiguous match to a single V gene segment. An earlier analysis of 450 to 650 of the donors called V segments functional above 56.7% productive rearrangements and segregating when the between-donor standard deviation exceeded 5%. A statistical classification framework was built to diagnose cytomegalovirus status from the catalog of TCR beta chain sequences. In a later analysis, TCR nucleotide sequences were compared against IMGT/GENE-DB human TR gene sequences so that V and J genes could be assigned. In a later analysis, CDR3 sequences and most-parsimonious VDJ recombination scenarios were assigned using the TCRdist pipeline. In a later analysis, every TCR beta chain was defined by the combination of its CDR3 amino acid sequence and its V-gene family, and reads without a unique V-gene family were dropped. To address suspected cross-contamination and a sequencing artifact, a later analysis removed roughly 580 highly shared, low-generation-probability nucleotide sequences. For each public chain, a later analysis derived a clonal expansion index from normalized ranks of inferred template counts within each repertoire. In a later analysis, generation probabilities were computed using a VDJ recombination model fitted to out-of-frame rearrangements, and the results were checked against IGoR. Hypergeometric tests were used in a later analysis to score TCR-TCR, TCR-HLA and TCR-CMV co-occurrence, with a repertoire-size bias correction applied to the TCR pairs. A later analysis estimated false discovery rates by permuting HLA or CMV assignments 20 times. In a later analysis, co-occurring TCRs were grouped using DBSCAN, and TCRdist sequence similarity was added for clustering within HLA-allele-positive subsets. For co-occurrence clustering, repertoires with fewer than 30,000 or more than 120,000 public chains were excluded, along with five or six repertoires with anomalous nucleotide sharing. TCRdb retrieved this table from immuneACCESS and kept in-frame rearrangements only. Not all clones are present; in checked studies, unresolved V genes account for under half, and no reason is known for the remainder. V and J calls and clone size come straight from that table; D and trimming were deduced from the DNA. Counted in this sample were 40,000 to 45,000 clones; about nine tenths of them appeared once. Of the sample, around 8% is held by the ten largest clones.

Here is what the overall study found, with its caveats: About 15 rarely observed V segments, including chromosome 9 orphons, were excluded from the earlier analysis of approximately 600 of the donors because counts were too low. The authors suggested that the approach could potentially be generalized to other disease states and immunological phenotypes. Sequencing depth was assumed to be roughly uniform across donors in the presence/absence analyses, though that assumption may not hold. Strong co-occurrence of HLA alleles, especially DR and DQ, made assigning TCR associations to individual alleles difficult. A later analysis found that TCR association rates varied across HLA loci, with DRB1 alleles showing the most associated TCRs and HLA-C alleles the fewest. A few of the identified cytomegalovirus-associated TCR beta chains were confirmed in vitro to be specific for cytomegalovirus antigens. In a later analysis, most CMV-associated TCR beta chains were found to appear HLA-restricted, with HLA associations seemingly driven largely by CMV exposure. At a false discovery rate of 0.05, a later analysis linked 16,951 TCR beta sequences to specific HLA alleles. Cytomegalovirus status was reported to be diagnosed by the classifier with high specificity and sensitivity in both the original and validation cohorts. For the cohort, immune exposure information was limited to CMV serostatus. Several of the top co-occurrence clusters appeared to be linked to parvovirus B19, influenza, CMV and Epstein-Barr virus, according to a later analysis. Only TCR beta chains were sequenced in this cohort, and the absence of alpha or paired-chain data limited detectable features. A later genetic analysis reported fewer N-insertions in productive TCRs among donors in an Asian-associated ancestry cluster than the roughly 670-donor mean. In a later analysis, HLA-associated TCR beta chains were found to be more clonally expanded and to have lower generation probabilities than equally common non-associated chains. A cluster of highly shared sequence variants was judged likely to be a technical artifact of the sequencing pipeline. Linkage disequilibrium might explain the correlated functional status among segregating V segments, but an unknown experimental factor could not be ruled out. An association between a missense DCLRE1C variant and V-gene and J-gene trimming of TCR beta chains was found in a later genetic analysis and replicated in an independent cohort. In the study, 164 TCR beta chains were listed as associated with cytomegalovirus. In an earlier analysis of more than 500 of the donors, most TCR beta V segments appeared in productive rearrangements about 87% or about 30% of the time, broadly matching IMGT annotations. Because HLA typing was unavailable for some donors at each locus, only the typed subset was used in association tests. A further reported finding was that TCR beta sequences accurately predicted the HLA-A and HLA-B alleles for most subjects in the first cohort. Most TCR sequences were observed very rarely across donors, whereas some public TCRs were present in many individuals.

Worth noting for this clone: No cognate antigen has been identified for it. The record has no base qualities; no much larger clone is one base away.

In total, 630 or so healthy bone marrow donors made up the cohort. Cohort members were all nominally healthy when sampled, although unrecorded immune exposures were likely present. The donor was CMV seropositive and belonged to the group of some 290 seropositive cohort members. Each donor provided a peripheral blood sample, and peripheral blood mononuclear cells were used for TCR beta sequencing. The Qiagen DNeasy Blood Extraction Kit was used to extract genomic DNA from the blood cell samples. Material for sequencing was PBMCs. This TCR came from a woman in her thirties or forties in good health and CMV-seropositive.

CDR3 reads: CASSLLAGGKTDTQYF. The DNA is TGTGCCAGCAGCTTACTAGCGGGGGGAAAAACAGATACGCAGTATTTT. The chain links TRBV7-6 with TRBJ2-3, with TRBD2 matching 11 junction bases. CDR1 and CDR2 are read off the germline V gene as SGHVS and FNYEAQ. From the cysteine through the phenylalanine, the CDR3 covers 16 amino acids. Just CDR3 DNA is preserved here, 48 bases in frame from base 1. Compared with germline, V lacks 2 bases and J lacks 3 bases; bases without a gene match: 4.